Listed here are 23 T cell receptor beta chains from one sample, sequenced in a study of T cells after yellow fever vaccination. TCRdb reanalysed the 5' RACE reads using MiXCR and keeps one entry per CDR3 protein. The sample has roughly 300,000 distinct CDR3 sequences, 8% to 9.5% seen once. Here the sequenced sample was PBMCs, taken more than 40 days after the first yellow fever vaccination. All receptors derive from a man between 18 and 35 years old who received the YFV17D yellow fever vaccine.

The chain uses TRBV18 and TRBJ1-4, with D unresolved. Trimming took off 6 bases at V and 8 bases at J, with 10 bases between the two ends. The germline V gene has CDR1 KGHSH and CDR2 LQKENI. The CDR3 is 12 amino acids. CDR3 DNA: TGTGCCAGCTCCCGTGCAAGCGAAAAACTGTTTTTT. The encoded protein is CASSRASEKLFF.

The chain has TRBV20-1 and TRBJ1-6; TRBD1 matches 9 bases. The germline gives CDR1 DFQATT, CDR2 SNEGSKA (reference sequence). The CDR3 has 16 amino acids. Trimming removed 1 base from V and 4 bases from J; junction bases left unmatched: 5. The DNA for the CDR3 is TGCAGTGCTAGAGGGCAGGACAGGGGTTATAATTCACCCCTCCACTTT. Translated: CSARGQDRGYNSPLHF.

This chain's CDR3 is CASSRDGGASYEQYF. CDR3 coding DNA: TGTGCCAGTAGTAGGGATGGCGGGGCCTCCTACGAGCAGTACTTC. V is TRBV19 and J is TRBJ2-7, with D perhaps TRBD2 (6 bases). The CDR3 spans 15 residues. Germline lookup yields CDR1 LNHDA and CDR2 SQIVND (reference sequence). V lost 4 bases and J lost 0, with 13 bases in between.

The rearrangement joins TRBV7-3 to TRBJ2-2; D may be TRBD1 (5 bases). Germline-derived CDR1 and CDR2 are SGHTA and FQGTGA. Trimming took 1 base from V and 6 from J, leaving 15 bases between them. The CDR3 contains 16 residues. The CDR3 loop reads CASSLRWGSKAGELFF. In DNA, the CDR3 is TGTGCCAGCAGCTTAAGATGGGGCTCCAAGGCCGGGGAGCTGTTTTTT.

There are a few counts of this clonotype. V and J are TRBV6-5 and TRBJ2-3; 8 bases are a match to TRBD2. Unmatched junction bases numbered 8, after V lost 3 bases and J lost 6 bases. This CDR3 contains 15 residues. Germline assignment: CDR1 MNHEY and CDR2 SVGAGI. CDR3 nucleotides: TGTGCCAGCAGTTATGTCGGGGGGGGCGGGGATACGCAGTATTTT. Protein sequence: CASSYVGGGGDTQYF.

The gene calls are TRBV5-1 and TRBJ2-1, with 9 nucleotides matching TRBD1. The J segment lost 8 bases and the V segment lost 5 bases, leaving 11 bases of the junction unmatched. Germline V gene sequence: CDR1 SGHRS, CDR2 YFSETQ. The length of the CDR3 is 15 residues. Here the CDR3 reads CASRILTGGWDEQFF. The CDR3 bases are TGCGCCAGCAGAATCTTAACAGGGGGCTGGGATGAGCAGTTCTTC.

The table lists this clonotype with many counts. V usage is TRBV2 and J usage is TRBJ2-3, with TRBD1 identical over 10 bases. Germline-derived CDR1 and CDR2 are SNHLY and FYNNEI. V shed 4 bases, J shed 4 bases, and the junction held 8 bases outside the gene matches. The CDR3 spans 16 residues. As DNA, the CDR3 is TGTGCCAGCAGTGGAGTGGTGGGACAGGGGTCAGATACGCAGTATTTT. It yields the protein CASSGVVGQGSDTQYF.

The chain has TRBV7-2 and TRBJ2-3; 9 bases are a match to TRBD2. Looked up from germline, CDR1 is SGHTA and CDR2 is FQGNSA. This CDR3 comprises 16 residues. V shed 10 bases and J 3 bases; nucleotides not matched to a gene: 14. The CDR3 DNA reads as TGTGCCACCGACCGAGGGGGACTAGCCGGAACAGATACGCAGTATTTT. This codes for CATDRGGLAGTDTQYF.

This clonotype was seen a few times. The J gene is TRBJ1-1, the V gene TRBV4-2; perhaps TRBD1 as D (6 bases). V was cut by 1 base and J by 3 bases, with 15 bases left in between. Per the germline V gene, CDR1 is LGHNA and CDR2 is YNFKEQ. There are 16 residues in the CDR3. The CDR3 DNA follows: TGTGCCAGCAGCCAAGTCACGAGGGGGAAGGACACTGAAGCTTTCTTT. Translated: CASSQVTRGKDTEAFF.

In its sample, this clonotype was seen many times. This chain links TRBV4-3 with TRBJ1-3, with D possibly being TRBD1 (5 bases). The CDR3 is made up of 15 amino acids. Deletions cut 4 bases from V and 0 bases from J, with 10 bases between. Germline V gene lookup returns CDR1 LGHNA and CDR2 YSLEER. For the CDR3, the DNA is TGCGCCAGCAGCCCGGGACTGAGCTCTGGAAACACCATATATTTT. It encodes CASSPGLSSGNTIYF.

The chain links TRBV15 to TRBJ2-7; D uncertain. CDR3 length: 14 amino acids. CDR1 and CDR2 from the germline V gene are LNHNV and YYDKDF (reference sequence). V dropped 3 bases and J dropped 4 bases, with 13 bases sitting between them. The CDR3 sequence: CATSSPGSLYEQYF. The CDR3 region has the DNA TGTGCCACCAGCAGCCCCGGGTCCTTATACGAGCAGTACTTC.

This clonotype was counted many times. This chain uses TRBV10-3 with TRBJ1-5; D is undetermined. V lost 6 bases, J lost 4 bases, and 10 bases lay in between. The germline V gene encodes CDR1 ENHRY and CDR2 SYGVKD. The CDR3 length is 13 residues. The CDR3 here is CAISDVWNQPQHF. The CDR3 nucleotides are TGTGCCATCAGCGATGTTTGGAATCAGCCCCAGCATTTT.

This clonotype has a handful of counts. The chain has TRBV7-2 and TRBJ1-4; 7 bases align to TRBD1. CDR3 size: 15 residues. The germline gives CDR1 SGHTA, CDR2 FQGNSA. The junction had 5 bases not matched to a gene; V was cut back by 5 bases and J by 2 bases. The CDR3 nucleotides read TGTGCCAGCAGCCTCATGGGACAGACTAATGAAAAACTGTTTTTT. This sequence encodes CASSLMGQTNEKLFF.

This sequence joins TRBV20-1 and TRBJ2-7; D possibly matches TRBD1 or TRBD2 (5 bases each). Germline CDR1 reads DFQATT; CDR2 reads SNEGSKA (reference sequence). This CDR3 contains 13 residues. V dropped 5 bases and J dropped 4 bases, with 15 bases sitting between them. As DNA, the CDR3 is TGCAGTGCTCGGGACCTGACCGTATACGAGCAGTACGTC. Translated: CSARDLTVYEQYV.

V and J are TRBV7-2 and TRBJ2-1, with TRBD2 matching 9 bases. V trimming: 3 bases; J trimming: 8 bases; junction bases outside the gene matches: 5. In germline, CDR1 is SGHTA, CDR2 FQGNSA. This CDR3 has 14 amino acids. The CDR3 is CASSLRGGPHEQFF. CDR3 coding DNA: TGTGCCAGCAGCTTGCGGGGGGGCCCCCATGAGCAGTTCTTC.

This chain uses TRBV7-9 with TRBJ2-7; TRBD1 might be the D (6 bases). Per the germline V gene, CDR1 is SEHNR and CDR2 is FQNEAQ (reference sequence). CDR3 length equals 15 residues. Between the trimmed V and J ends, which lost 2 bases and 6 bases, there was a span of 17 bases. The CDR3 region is CASSLSPGAAAEQYF. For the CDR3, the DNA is TGTGCCAGCAGCTTAAGTCCAGGGGCCGCTGCCGAGCAGTACTTC.

The CDR3 loop is CASSLVAPGETQYF. In DNA, the CDR3 is TGTGCCAGCAGCTTAGTAGCGCCTGGGGAGACCCAGTACTTC. The V and J genes are TRBV11-2 and TRBJ2-5, with D possibly matching TRBD2 (5 bases). This CDR3 region has 14 residues. Trimming cost V 1 base and J 5 bases, with 11 bases left between them. The germline CDR1 and CDR2 sequences are SGHAT and FQNNGV.

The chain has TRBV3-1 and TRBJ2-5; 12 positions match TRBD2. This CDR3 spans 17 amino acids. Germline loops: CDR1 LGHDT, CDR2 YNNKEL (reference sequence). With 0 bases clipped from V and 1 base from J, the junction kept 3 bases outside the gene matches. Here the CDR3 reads CASSQEWGLAGQETQYF. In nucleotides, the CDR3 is TGTGCCAGCAGCCAAGAATGGGGACTAGCGGGCCAAGAGACCCAGTACTTC.

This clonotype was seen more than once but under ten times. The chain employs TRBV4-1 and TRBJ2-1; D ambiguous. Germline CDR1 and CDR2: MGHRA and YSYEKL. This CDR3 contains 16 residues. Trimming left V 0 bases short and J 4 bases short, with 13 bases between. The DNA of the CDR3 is TGCGCCAGCAGCCAAGATCCGTCTGCTTCTTACAATGAGCAGTTCTTC. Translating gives CASSQDPSASYNEQFF.

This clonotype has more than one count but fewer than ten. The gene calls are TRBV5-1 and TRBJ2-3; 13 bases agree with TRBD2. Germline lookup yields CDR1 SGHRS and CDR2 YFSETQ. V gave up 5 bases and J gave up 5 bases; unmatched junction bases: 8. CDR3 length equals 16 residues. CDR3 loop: CASSPGTSGVGDTQYF. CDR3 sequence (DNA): TGCGCCAGCAGTCCCGGGACTAGCGGGGTGGGAGATACGCAGTATTTT. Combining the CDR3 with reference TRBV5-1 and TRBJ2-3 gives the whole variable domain KAGVTQTPRYLIKTRGQQVTLSCSPISGHRSVSWYQQTPGQGLQFLFEYFSETQRNKGNFPGRFSGRQFSNSRSEMNVSTLELGDSALYLCASSPGTSGVGDTQYFGPGTRLTVL.

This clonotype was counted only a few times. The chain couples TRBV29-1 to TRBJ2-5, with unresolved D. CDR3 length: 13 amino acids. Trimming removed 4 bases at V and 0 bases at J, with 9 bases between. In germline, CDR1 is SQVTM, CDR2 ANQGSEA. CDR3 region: CSVARRNQETQYF. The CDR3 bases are TGCAGCGTTGCCAGACGCAACCAAGAGACCCAGTACTTC.

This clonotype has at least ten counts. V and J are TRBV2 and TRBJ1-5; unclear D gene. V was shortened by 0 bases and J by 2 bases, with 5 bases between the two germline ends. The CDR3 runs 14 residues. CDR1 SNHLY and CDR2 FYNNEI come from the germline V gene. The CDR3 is CASSEAIGNQPQHF. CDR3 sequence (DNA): TGTGCCAGCAGTGAAGCGATCGGCAATCAGCCCCAGCATTTT.

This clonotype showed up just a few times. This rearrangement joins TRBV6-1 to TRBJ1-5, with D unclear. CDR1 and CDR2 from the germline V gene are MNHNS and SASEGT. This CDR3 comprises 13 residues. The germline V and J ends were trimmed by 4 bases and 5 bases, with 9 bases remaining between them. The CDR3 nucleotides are TGTGCCAGCAGTGTCGCTGGGGATCAGCCCCAGCATTTT. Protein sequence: CASSVAGDQPQHF.